These 10 T cell receptor beta chains originate from one sample sequenced in a study of T cell responses to AZD1222 COVID-19 vaccine. Profiled with immunoSEQ multiplex PCR; TCRdb holds only in-frame clones, not every one. The data show about 120,000 clones, approximately 83% seen once. This specimen consisted of peripheral blood, obtained on day 0 of MenACWY control vaccination. The receptors stem from an adult in good health.

This chain connects TRBV6-5 to TRBJ2-7; TRBD1 agrees at 8 bases. Germline V gene sequence: CDR1 MNHEY, CDR2 SVGAGI. The V segment lost 6 bases and the J segment 0 bases; nucleotides outside the gene matches: 4. This CDR3 spans 14 amino acids. This chain's CDR3 is CASRRTGTSYEQYF. For the CDR3, the DNA is TGTGCCAGCAGAAGGACAGGGACCTCCTACGAGCAGTACTTC.

This clone was counted only a few times. J is TRBJ1-4 and V is TRBV7-2; tentatively, D is TRBD1 (6 bases). Per germline, CDR1 SGHTA and CDR2 FQGNSA. V was clipped by 5 bases and J by 0 bases, with 7 bases between them. The CDR3 runs to 14 residues. The CDR3 sequence: CASSRDTTNEKLFF. CDR3 DNA: TGTGCCAGCAGCCGGGACACAACTAATGAAAAACTGTTTTTT.

The chain uses TRBV29-1 and TRBJ2-1; TRBD1 aligns across 7 bases. Germline V gives CDR1 SQVTM, CDR2 ANQGSEA. V was pared by 4 bases and J by 6 bases, with 9 bases of the junction left unmatched. The CDR3 totals 14 residues. The CDR3 bases are TGCAGCGTTGTCGGCGCGGACAGGCTCAATGAGCAGTTCTTC. Translation gives CSVVGADRLNEQFF.

CDR3: CASSPTGVNNQPQHF. The CDR3 DNA is TGTGCCAGCAGTCCGACAGGGGTGAACAATCAGCCCCAGCATTTT. The chain recombines TRBV2 with TRBJ1-5; the match to TRBD1 covers 8 bases. V lost 5 bases to trimming and J lost 3 bases; unmatched junction nucleotides: 6. From germline, CDR1 is SNHLY and CDR2 FYNNEI. This CDR3 is 15 amino acids long.

This clone has only a few counts. The chain recombines TRBV5-1 with TRBJ2-5; no clear D gene. Trimming took 0 bases from V and 5 from J, leaving 2 bases between them. The CDR3 is 11 amino acids. Looked up from germline, CDR1 is SGHRS and CDR2 is YFSETQ. CDR3 in amino acids: CASSLDETQYF. CDR3 in DNA: TGCGCCAGCAGCTTGGATGAGACCCAGTACTTC.

The V gene is TRBV4-1, the J gene TRBJ2-5; 7 positions match TRBD2. V lost 2 bases to trimming and J lost 4 bases; unmatched junction nucleotides: 7. This CDR3 region has 15 residues. Germline CDR1 reads MGHRA; CDR2 reads YSYEKL. CDR3 DNA sequence: TGCGCCAGCAGCCAATCACTAGCGAGAGGAGAGACCCAGTACTTC. Amino acids: CASSQSLARGETQYF.

The chain couples TRBV29-1 to TRBJ2-5; D remains ambiguous. Germline CDR1 reads SQVTM; CDR2 reads ANQGSEA. V lost 3 bases, J lost 1 base, and 6 bases lay in between. The CDR3 is 12 amino acids. The CDR3 here is CSVDQIQETQYF. As DNA, the CDR3 is TGCAGCGTTGACCAGATCCAAGAGACCCAGTACTTC.

This clone was detected only once. DNA for the CDR3: TGCGCCAGCAGCTTAAGACTAGCGGGGGGGCCTTACAATGAGCAGTTCTTC. Its translation: CASSLRLAGGPYNEQFF. The chain carries TRBV5-1 and TRBJ2-1, with TRBD2 identical over 14 bases. The V and J ends lost 2 bases and 4 bases, in that order; junction bases with no gene match: 5. CDR3 size: 17 residues. The V gene's germline CDR1 is SGHRS and CDR2 YFSETQ.

This clone is a singleton in its sample. This sequence joins TRBV4-2 and TRBJ2-5; TRBD1 or TRBD2 may be the D gene (5 bases each). The germline CDR1 and CDR2 sequences are LGHNA and YNFKEQ. Deletions cut 0 bases from V and 5 bases from J, with 16 bases between. This CDR3 is built from 16 residues. This CDR3 reads CASSQDRGVSEETQYF. CDR3 DNA sequence: TGTGCCAGCAGCCAAGATAGGGGAGTAAGTGAGGAGACCCAGTACTTC.

The chain is built from TRBV7-2 and TRBJ2-2, with TRBD1 identical over 10 bases. CDR3 size: 15 residues. V lost 6 bases to trimming and J lost 5 bases; unmatched junction nucleotides: 6. The germline gives CDR1 SGHTA, CDR2 FQGNSA. CDR3: CASRRQGAGTGELFF. The CDR3 nucleotides are TGTGCCAGCAGGAGACAGGGGGCGGGTACCGGGGAGCTGTTTTTT. The full variable domain, completed using reference TRBV7-2 and TRBJ2-2, is GAGVSQSPSNKVTEKGKDVELRCDPISGHTALYWYRQSLGQGLEFLIYFQGNSAPDKSGLPSDRFSAERTGGSVSTLTIQRTQQEDSAVYLCASRRQGAGTGELFFGEGSRLTVL.